The subject of this entry is one T cell receptor beta chain. The data originate from a study of blood T cell repertoires in COVID-19. Study-wide background: The origin of the acute and convalescent COVID-19 samples was the United States, Italy and Spain.

In the original analysis: Counts of nucleated cells, estimated from reference gene primer amplification, were obtained. Data came from immunoSEQ multiplex PCR; TCRdb stores just in-frame clones and leaves some out. V, J and clone size derive from that table, while D and trimming were established from the DNA sequence. Here the sample spans about 240,000 clones, around 88% being singletons. Sample: peripheral blood. This TCR was recovered from a man older than 75 with acute or convalescent COVID-19.

DNA of the CDR3: TGTGCCAGCAGCCCCGTCGTGGGGGGGCTAAATTCACCCCTCCACTTT. Translation: CASSPVVGGLNSPLHF. This rearrangement joins TRBV3-1 (or the pseudogene TRBV3-2) to TRBJ1-6; perhaps TRBD1 as D (6 bases). V lost 4 bases and J lost 7, with 17 bases in between. This CDR3 spans 16 amino acids. Germline V gives CDR1 LGHDT, CDR2 YNNKEL (reference sequence).